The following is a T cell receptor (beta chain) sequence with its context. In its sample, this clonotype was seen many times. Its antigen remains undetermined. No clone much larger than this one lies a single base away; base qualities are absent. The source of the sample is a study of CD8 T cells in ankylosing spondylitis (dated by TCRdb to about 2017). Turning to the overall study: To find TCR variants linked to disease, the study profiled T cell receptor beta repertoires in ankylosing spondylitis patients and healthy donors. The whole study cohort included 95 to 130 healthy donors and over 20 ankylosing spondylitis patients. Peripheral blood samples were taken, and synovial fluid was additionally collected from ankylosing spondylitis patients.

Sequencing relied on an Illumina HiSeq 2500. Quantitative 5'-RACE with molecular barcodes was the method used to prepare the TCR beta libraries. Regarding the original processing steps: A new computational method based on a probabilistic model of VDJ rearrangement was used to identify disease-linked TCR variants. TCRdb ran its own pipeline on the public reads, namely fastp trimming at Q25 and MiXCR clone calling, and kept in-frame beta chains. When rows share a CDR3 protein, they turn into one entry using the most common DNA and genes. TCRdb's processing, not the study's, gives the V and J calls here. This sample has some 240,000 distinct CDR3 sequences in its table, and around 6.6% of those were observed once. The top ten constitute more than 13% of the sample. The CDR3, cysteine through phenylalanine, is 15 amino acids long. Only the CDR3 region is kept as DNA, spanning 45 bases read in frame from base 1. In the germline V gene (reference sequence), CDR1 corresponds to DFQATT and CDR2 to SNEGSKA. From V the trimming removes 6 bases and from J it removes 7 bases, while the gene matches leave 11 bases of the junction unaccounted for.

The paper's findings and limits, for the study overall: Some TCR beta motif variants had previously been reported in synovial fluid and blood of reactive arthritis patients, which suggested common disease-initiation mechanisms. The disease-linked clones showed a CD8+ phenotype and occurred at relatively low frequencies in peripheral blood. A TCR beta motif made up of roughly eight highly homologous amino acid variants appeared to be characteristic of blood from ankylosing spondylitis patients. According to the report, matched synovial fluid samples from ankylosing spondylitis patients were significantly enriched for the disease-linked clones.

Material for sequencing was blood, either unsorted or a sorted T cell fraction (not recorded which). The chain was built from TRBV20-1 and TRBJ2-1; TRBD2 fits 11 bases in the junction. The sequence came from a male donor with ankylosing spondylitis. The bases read TGCAGTGCCATCGAACTAGCGGGAGCAAGGAATGAGCAGTTCTTC. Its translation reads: CSAIELAGARNEQFF.